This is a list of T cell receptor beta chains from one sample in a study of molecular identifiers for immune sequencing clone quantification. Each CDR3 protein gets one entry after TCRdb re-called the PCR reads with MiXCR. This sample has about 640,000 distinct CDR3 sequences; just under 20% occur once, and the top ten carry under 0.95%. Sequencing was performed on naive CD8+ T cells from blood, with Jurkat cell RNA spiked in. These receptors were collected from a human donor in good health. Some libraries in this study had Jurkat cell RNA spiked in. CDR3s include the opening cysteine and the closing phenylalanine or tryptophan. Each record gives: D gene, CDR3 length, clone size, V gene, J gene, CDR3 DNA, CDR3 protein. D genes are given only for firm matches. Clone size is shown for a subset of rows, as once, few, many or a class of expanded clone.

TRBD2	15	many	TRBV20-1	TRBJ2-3	TGCAGTGCCGTCTCATCTAGCGGCTACACAGATACGCAGTATTTT	CSAVSSSGYTDTQYF
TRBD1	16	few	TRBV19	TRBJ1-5	TGTGCCAGTAGTATTATGACAGGGGGCTTCAATCAGCCCCAGCATTTT	CASSIMTGGFNQPQHF
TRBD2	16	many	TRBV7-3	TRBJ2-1	TGTGCCAGCAGCCCCCAAGCGGGAGGAAGTCGCAATGAGCAGTTCTTC	CASSPQAGGSRNEQFF
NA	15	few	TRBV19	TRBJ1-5	TGTGCCAGTAGTATAACGTCGGACAGCAATCAGCCCCAGCATTTT	CASSITSDSNQPQHF
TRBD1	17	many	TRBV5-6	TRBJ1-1	TGTGCCAGCAGCCTCGGAGACAGGGTTGTACAAAACACTGAAGCTTTCTTT	CASSLGDRVVQNTEAFF
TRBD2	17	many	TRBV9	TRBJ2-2	TGTGCCAGCAGCGTTTCCCAGACTAGCTCTAACTCCAGGGAGCTGTTTTTT	CASSVSQTSSNSRELFF
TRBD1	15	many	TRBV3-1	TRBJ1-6	TGTGCCAGCAGCCCCCGGGACAGACTTTATTCACCCCTCCACTTT	CASSPRDRLYSPLHF
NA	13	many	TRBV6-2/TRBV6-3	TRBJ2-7	TGTGCCAGCAGTCGTGTACTGGGAGGCGAGCAGTACTTC	CASSRVLGGEQYF
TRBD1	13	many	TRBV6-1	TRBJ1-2	TGTGCCAGCTGTGACAGGGACAACTATGGCTACACCTTC	CASCDRDNYGYTF
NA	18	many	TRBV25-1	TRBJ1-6	TGTGCCAGCAGTCCTTCAGCCAAACGCACCGCTTATAATTCACCCCTCCACTTT	CASSPSAKRTAYNSPLHF
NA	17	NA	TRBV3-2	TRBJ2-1	TGTGCCAGCAGCCAAGAAATTAGCGGGGGGCACTACAATGAGCAGTTCTTC	CASSQEISGGHYNEQFF
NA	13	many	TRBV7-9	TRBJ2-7	TGTGCCAGCAGCCTGGGGAACTCCTACGAGCAGTACTTC	CASSLGNSYEQYF
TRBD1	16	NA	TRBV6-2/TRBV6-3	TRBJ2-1	TGTGCCAGCAGTTACTCGACAGACAGGGGTATCTATGAGCAGTTCTTC	CASSYSTDRGIYEQFF
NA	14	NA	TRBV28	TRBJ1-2	TGTGCCAGCAGTTTCGAGGAAATCTGCTATGGCTACACCTTC	CASSFEEICYGYTF
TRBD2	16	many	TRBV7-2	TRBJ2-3	TGTGCCAGCAGCTTAGTCTCGGGCGGGGGTGCAGATACGCAGTATTTT	CASSLVSGGGADTQYF
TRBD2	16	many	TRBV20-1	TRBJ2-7	TGCAGTGCTAGAGGGGTCGGCGGGAGGGCCTCCTACGAGCAGTACTTC	CSARGVGGRASYEQYF
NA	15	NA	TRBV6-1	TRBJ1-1	TGTGCCAGCAGTCATCCGGGCCCGGGGGGGGCTGAAGCTTTCTTT	CASSHPGPGGAEAFF
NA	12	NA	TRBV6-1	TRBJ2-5	TGTGCCAGCAGTGGAGCCGGTCCGACCCAGTACTTC	CASSGAGPTQYF
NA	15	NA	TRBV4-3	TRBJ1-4	TGCGCCAGCAGCCAAGACTCAGCGGGTGATGAAAAACTGTTTTTT	CASSQDSAGDEKLFF
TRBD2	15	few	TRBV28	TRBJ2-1	TGTGCCAGCAGTGGGGCGGGAGGTTACTACAATGAGCAGTTCTTC	CASSGAGGYYNEQFF
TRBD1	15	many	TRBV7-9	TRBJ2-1	TGTGCCAGCAGCCCTAGACAGGGGGCTTGGAATGAGCAGTTCTTC	CASSPRQGAWNEQFF
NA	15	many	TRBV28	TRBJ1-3	TGTGCCAGCAGGGCGTCGGGGCAGCCTCTAAACACCATATATTTT	CASRASGQPLNTIYF
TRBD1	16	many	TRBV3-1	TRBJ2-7	TGTGCCAGCAGCCAAGTTGGCGGCAGGGGGTACGACGAGCAGTACTTC	CASSQVGGRGYDEQYF
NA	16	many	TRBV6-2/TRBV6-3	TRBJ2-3	TGTGCCAGCAGTTACACCGACAGCGAAGCCACAGATACGCAGTATTTT	CASSYTDSEATDTQYF
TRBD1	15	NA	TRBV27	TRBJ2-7	TGTGCCAGCAGTCACGGACAGGGGGGATGGGGCGAGCAGTACTTC	CASSHGQGGWGEQYF
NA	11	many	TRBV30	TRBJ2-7	TGTGCCTGGAGTGACATCGACGAGCAGTACTTC	CAWSDIDEQYF
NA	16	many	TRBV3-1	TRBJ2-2	TGTGCCAGCAGCCCCGAAGGGGGGGCTCTCACCGGGGAGCTGTTTTTT	CASSPEGGALTGELFF
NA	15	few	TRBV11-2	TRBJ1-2	TGTGCCAGCAGCTTAGTAACCCCAGGATTCTATGGCTACACCTTC	CASSLVTPGFYGYTF
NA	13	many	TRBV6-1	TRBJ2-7	TGTGCCAGCAGGACATTTGGGACGTACGAGCAGTACTTC	CASRTFGTYEQYF
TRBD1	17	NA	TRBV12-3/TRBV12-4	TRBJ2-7	TGTGCCAGCAGTTTAAGGCAGGGGGTACGGATGCCCTACGAGCAGTACTTC	CASSLRQGVRMPYEQYF
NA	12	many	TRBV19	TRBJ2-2	TGTGCCAGTAGCCAGAAGACCGGGGAGCTGTTTTTT	CASSQKTGELFF
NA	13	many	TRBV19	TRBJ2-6	TGTGCCAGTAGTATAGGTGGGGCCAACGTCCTGACTTTC	CASSIGGANVLTF
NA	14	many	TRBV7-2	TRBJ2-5	TGTGCCAGCAGCTTGGGCCCAGGGCTTGAGACCCAGTACTTC	CASSLGPGLETQYF